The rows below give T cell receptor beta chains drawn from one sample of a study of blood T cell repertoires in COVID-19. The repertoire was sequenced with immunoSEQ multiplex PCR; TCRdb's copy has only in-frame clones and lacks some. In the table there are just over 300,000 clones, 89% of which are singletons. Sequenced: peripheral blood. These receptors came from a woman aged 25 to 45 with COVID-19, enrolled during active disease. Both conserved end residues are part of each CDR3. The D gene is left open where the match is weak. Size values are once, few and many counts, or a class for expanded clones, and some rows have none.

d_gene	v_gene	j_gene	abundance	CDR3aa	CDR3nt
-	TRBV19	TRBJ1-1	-	CASGMTDFTEAFF	TGTGCCAGTGGGATGACAGATTTCACTGAAGCTTTCTTT
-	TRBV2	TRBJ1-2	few	CASSEEGVGTKGYTF	TGTGCCAGCAGTGAGGAAGGGGTAGGAACTAAAGGCTACACCTTC
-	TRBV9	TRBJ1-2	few	CASSGYRVANYGYTF	TGTGCCAGCAGCGGGTACAGGGTAGCGAACTATGGCTACACCTTC
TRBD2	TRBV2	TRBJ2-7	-	CASSVERGEVQYF	TGTGCCAGCAGTGTTGAGCGGGGGGAAGTGCAGTACTTC
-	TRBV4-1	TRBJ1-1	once	CASSLGGARSMATEAFF	TGCGCCAGCAGCTTGGGTGGAGCAAGGAGCATGGCTACTGAAGCTTTCTTT
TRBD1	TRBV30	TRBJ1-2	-	CACKLTGNYGYTF	TGTGCCTGTAAACTGACAGGGAACTATGGCTACACCTTC
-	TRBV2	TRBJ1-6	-	CATNGEALYNSPLHF	TGTGCCACCAACGGGGAGGCCCTCTATAATTCACCCCTCCACTTT
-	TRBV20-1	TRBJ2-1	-	CSASSEMGLPFF	TGCAGTGCTAGTTCTGAAATGGGACTTCCGTTCTTC
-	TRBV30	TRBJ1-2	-	CAWSAYRDGYTF	TGTGCCTGGAGTGCATACAGGGATGGCTACACCTTC
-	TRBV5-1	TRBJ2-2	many	CASSLDSSNTGELFF	TGCGCCAGCAGCTTGGACAGTTCGAACACCGGGGAGCTGTTTTTT
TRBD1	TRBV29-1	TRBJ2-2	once	CSAWSRGQNTGELFF	TGCAGCGCCTGGAGCAGGGGGCAGAACACCGGGGAGCTGTTTTTT
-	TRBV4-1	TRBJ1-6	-	CASSQGFGEYGSPLHF	TGCGCCAGCAGCCAAGGTTTCGGGGAGTACGGTTCACCCCTCCACTTT
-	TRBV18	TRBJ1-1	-	CASSLGRGGDTEAFF	TGTGCCAGCTCACTTGGAAGGGGTGGAGACACTGAAGCTTTCTTT
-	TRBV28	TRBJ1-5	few	CALSQAYQPQHF	TGTGCCTTGTCCCAAGCCTATCAGCCCCAGCATTTT
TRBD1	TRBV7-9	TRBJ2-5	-	CASSHRGQETQYF	TGTGCCAGCAGCCACAGGGGGCAAGAGACCCAGTACTTC
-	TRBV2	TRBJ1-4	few	CASSPGGDEKLFF	TGTGCCAGCAGCCCTGGGGGGGACGAAAAACTGTTTTTT
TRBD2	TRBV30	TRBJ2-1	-	CAWSHGLAVNEQFF	TGTGCCTGGAGCCACGGACTAGCGGTCAATGAGCAGTTCTTC
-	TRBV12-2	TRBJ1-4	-	CASRRSRDPGTGYPLVEKLFF	TGTGCAAGTCGCCGATCCAGAGACCCCGGGACAGGGTACCCTCTGGTAGAAAAACTGTTTTTT
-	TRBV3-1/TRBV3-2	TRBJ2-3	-	CASSRDISTDTQYF	TGTGCCAGCAGCCGGGACATAAGCACAGATACGCAGTATTTT
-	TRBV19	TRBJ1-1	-	CASSSTRVPSTEAFF	TGTGCCAGTAGTAGTACCAGGGTCCCCAGCACTGAAGCTTTCTTT
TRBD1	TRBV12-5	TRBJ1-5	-	CASGTGYQPQHF	TGTGCTAGTGGGACAGGGTACCAGCCCCAGCATTTT
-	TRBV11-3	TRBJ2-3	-	CASSQQGGPSTDTQYF	TGTGCCAGCAGCCAGCAGGGCGGACCTAGCACAGATACGCAGTATTTT
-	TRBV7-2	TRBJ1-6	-	CASSLTVYNSPLHF	TGTGCCAGCAGCTTAACAGTCTATAATTCACCCCTCCACTTT
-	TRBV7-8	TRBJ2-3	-	CASSLDGVTDTQYF	TGTGCCAGCAGCTTAGACGGGGTCACAGATACGCAGTATTTT
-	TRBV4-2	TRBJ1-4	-	CASSQDRFDPPGELFF	TGTGCCAGCAGCCAAGACCGGTTCGACCCGCCAGGGGAACTGTTTTTT
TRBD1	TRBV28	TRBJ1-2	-	CASSETGTGVGGYTF	TGTGCCAGCAGCGAAACCGGGACAGGGGTCGGTGGCTACACCTTC
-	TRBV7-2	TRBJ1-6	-	CASSPYDNSPLHF	TGTGCCAGCAGTCCTTATGATAATTCACCCCTCCACTTT
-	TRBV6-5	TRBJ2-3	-	CASRELESTDTQYF	TGTGCCAGCAGGGAGTTGGAGAGTACAGATACGCAGTATTTT
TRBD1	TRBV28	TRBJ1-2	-	CASSTGTDYGYTF	TGTGCCAGCAGTACCGGGACAGACTATGGCTACACCTTC
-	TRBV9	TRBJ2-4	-	CASSLRTAGSDQYF	TGTGCCAGCAGCCTAAGGACTGCGGGGTCGGATCAGTACTTC
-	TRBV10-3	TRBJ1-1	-	CAIRPSTSRKTEAFF	TGTGCCATCAGGCCTTCGACATCTCGGAAGACTGAAGCTTTCTTT
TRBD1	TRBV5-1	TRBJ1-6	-	CASSFTGGKVNSPLHF	TGCGCCAGCAGCTTTACAGGGGGCAAGGTTAATTCACCCCTCCACTTT
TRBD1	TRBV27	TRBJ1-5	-	CASPPRQGGDQPQHF	TGTGCCAGTCCCCCCCGACAGGGGGGCGATCAGCCCCAGCATTTT
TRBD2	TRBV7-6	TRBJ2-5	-	CASRGLAGSIETQYF	TGTGCCAGCAGGGGACTAGCGGGGAGTATAGAGACCCAGTACTTC
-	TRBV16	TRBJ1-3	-	CASSQDLATFSGNTIYF	TGTGCCAGCAGCCAGGACCTAGCTACCTTCTCTGGAAACACCATATATTTT
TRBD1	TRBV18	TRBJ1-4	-	CASSTKKTGGGPANEKLFF	TGTGCCAGCTCAACGAAAAAGACAGGGGGAGGACCAGCTAATGAAAAACTGTTTTTT
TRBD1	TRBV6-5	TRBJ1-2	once	CASRSPGQGLKGYTF	TGTGCCAGCAGGTCCCCGGGACAGGGTCTGAAAGGCTACACCTTC
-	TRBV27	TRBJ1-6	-	CASSGRGGSPLHF	TGTGCCAGCAGTGGCAGGGGTGGATCACCCCTCCACTTT
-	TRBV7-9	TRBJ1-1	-	CASSSGISTEAFF	TGTGCCAGCAGTTCAGGGATTTCTACTGAAGCTTTCTTT
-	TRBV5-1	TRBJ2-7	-	CASSSGDSHYEQYF	TGCGCCAGCAGCTCGGGGGACAGCCACTACGAGCAGTACTTC
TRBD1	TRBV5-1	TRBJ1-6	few	CASSFSLPGQGSPLHF	TGCGCCAGCAGCTTTAGCCTCCCGGGACAGGGTTCACCCCTCCACTTT
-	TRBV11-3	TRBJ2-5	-	CASSNNRVQETQYF	TGTGCCAGCAGCAATAACAGGGTTCAAGAGACCCAGTACTTC
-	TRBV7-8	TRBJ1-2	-	CASSLRAGYGYTF	TGTGCCAGCAGCTTACGGGCGGGATATGGCTACACCTTC
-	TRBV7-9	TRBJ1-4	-	CAGGTDEKLFF	TGTGCGGGGGGGACGGACGAAAAACTGTTTTTT
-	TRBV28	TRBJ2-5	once	CASSSGRGETQYF	TGTGCCAGCAGTTCAGGTAGGGGCGAGACCCAGTACTTC
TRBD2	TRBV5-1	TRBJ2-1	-	CASSFGSGGAREQFF	TGCGCCAGCAGCTTTGGCAGCGGGGGGGCGAGGGAGCAGTTCTTC
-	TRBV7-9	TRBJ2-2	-	CASSLLRETGELFF	TGTGCCAGCAGCTTATTAAGGGAGACCGGGGAGCTGTTTTTT
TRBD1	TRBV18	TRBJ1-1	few	CASSRSRQGKNTEAFF	TGTGCCAGCTCCCGTTCTCGACAGGGAAAGAACACTGAAGCTTTCTTT
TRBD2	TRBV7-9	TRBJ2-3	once	CASSLGISGGADTQYF	TGTGCCAGCAGCTTAGGAATTAGCGGGGGGGCAGATACGCAGTATTTT
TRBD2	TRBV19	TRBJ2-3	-	CASRMGLAGGDTQYF	TGTGCCAGTAGGATGGGCCTAGCGGGGGGCGATACGCAGTATTTT
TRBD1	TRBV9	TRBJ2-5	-	CASSSTGTAQETQYF	TGTGCCAGCAGCTCTACCGGGACAGCACAAGAGACCCAGTACTTC
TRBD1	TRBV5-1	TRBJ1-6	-	CASSIRDRNNSPLHF	TGCGCCAGCAGCATCCGGGACAGAAATAATTCACCCCTCCACTTT
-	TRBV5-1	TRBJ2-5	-	CASGAGGLGETQYF	TGCGCCAGCGGAGCCGGGGGGCTCGGAGAGACCCAGTACTTC